This TCR beta chain was obtained from a study of OX40 agonist ivuxolimab in advanced cancers. Study background: Each patient was given ivuxolimab into a vein every 2 weeks, at 0.01 to 10 mg/kg.

Patients had blood sampled at baseline and again on cycle 4 day 1 and cycle 7 day 1. About this clone: Its target is unknown.

Study-wide results and caveats: In a subset of nonresponders, normalized T-cell clonal expansion was also low.

The repertoire was sequenced with immunoSEQ multiplex PCR; TCRdb's copy has only in-frame clones and lacks some. The repertoire holds tens of thousands of clones, with over 90% as singletons. CDR1 and CDR2 from the germline V gene are MNHEY and SMNVEV (reference sequence). The CDR3 spans 13 residues. V gave up 5 bases and J gave up 2 bases, with 10 bases separating them. The sequence derives from an adult with an advanced solid tumor such as melanoma, head and neck, liver or kidney cancer. Sample: CD4+ or CD8+ T cells sorted from blood, taken in a trial of the OX40 agonist ivuxolimab. The genes are TRBV27 and TRBJ2-7; the D is unclear. This CDR3 reads CASSAAATYEQYF. The DNA for the CDR3 is TGTGCCAGCAGTGCCGCGGCCACCTACGAGCAGTACTTC.